This T cell receptor beta chain was retrieved from a study of blood T cells in healthy people across ages. In this sample, this clonotype turned up a few times. The CDR3 covers 16 residues. Per the germline V gene, CDR1 is SGHRS and CDR2 is YFSETQ. V lost 2 bases, J lost 0 bases, and 5 bases stayed unmatched. Using a J-beta primer mix together with a sample-barcoded 5' primer, a second PCR was run for about 7 to 12 cycles. One entry per CDR3 protein, called by TCRdb with MiXCR from the 5' RACE reads. The data contain roughly 1,500,000 distinct CDR3 sequences, about 35% of them seen just once; the ten biggest clones take up roughly 10%.

The rearrangement joins TRBV5-1 to TRBJ2-7; 10 positions agree with TRBD2. The receptor comes from a woman in her 30s in good health. The specimen was blood. CDR3 in DNA: TGCGCCAGCAGCTTCACTAGCGGGGACAGCTCCTACGAGCAGTACTTC. Its translation: CASSFTSGDSSYEQYF. Looking up the rest from reference TRBV5-1 and TRBJ2-7 gives the full variable domain: KAGVTQTPRYLIKTRGQQVTLSCSPISGHRSVSWYQQTPGQGLQFLFEYFSETQRNKGNFPGRFSGRQFSNSRSEMNVSTLELGDSALYLCASSFTSGDSSYEQYFGPGTRLTVT.